This paragraph covers one T cell receptor beta chain sequence. There is no known antigen for this receptor. Qualities for individual bases were not recorded, and no much larger clone is one base off. This sample is part of a study of T cell responses to AZD1222 COVID-19 vaccine (dated by TCRdb to about 2021). At the level of the whole study: AZD1222 recipients given second doses at about 4 weeks or at about 12 weeks were pooled, since spike-specific TCR depth and breadth were not found to differ between the two schedules. TCR sequencing covered over 230 trial participants: 207 given two doses of AZD1222 and 26 given two doses of MenACWY control vaccine. Trial participants were enrolled by age into 18-55, 56-69 and 70-plus year subgroups, with roughly 160, 29 and 62 TCR-sequenced participants respectively.

From the cysteine up to the phenylalanine, the CDR3 has a length of 14 residues. Only CDR3 DNA remains: 42 bases, in frame from the first base. Relative to germline, V is missing 5 bases and J is missing 2 bases, with 6 bases of the junction outside any gene match. From the germline V gene (reference sequence), CDR1 is LNHDA and CDR2 is SQIVND. Taken with the paper, the label for time point translates to: baseline before first vaccination. The vaccinee samples were drawn from two UK trials, COV001 and COV002, one of which was a single-blind randomized controlled phase 2/3 trial testing AZD1222 (ChAdOx1 nCoV-19) in healthy adults. For TCRbeta chain sequencing, PBMC samples from trial participants were taken at day 0 and at day 28 after the second dose. The CDR3 regions of human TCRbeta chains were subjected to immunosequencing. As for how the authors treated the data: TCRs in the repertoires were compared against a reference library of SARS-CoV-2-specific TCRs that had been generated with the MIRA antigen-specificity platform. Breadth was defined as the fraction of unique TCRs that were SARS-CoV-2-associated. Depth was defined as the fraction of total T cells that were SARS-CoV-2-associated. Each spike-specific TCR was assigned to its reactive spike region and to a CD4 or CD8 class using the MIRA data. Log10-transformed breadth and depth values were compared by one-way ANOVA with Sidak's multiple comparisons tests. The table was pulled from immuneACCESS by TCRdb, which kept in-frame rearrangements only. Such tables lose some clones; where checked, under half of the loss comes from unresolved V genes, and the rest has no known cause. That table is the source of V, J and clone size, and D and trimming were worked out from the DNA. This sample is represented by tens of thousands of clones; nearly 90% of them were singletons. Jointly, the top ten make up approximately 1.6% of the sample.

Here is what the overall study found, with its caveats: Spike-specific TCR breadth and depth rose significantly after two AZD1222 doses compared with day 0 and with MenACWY recipients. Most participants were white British and females outnumbered males, and the authors suggested that clonal diversity may have been underestimated. The 56-69-year group was small, and its depth increase did not reach significance, likely because of low power. Because no day 14 peak-response samples were available, the repertoires could be characterized only after the peak T cell response. Reportedly, close to half of the unique spike-specific TCRs recognized epitopes lying outside the regions that are mutated in the B.1.351 and B.1.1.7 variants. CD4 TCRs associated with the vaccine covered the entire spike protein, and the dominant responses were in regions 160-218 and 743-854. Conclusions about previously exposed vaccinees were limited because only six AZD1222 recipients were SARS-CoV-2 seropositive at baseline.

This sample comprised peripheral blood, obtained on day 0 of AZD1222 vaccination. The chain was built from TRBV19 and TRBJ2-7; 7 central bases correspond to TRBD2. The receptor was isolated from an adult in good health. The CDR3 is CASSGRELTYEQYF. DNA sequence: TGTGCCAGTAGTGGGCGGGAGTTGACCTACGAGCAGTACTTC.